This T cell receptor beta chain was recovered during a study of T cells in Graves' hyperthyroidism and ophthalmopathy. This clonotype was counted at least ten times. Germline loops: CDR1 SGHAT, CDR2 FQNNGV. With 5 bases clipped from V and 4 bases from J, the junction kept 10 bases outside the gene matches. The CDR3 runs to 15 residues. Uncontrolled infection, other autoimmune disease, pregnancy or lactation excluded patients. It was RNA transcripts that yielded the amplified TCR beta CDR3 regions. First-round RT-PCR with HTBI primers amplified the TCR CDR3 region. TCRdb reprocessed the multiplex PCR reads with MiXCR, giving one entry per CDR3 protein. The sample comprises approximately 610,000 distinct CDR3 sequences, over 15% of which are singletons, and 15% to 20% rests with the top ten.

This clonotype was obtained from a woman younger than 30 with Graves' hyperthyroidism. The V and J genes are TRBV11-2 and TRBJ2-5; TRBD2 matches 7 bases. Sequenced: blood. CDR3 DNA: TGTGCCAGCAGCCCCCGTCGAGCGGGGCTAGAGACCCAGTACTTC. This codes for CASSPRRAGLETQYF.